The source of this T cell receptor (beta chain) is a study of STAT5B mutations in CD4+ large granular lymphocyte leukemia. Study outcomes and limitations: Patient CD4-sorted repertoires stayed more clonal than healthy ones after leukemic-clone removal. Top patient clones used TRBV06 genes more often: 8/27 versus 2/35 in controls.

The germline V and J ends were trimmed by 6 bases and 2 bases, with 10 bases remaining between them. This CDR3 spans 13 amino acids. Per germline, CDR1 WNHNN and CDR2 SYGVQD (reference sequence). A remark on this clone: No antigen is known for it.

Sequencing used immunoSEQ multiplex PCR; TCRdb keeps in-frame clones, though not all of them. The data contain about 33,000 clones, more than 80% of them seen just once; the ten biggest clones take up approximately 4.7%. This TCR was recovered from a human donor in good health. The sequenced sample consisted of CD4+ T cells from blood buffy coats. The chain recombines TRBV10-1 with TRBJ1-1; D gene ambiguous. The CDR3 DNA follows: TGCGCCAGCAGGAATTCGAAAAACACTGAAGCTTTCTTT. Its protein is CASRNSKNTEAFF.